The sequence of this T cell receptor beta chain was determined in a study of cytomegalovirus exposure and HLA in healthy donors. Of note for this clone: The antigen is not known.

The PCR was carried out with 60 Vbeta primers and 13 Jbeta primers. Produced via immunoSEQ multiplex PCR; TCRdb's table is partial and in-frame only. The table records about 240,000 clones, about 80% of them present only once. From germline, CDR1 is MNHNS and CDR2 SASEGT. With 5 bases clipped from V and 5 bases from J, the junction kept 8 bases outside the gene matches. CDR3 size: 15 residues. Study findings and constraints: A later analysis showed that HLA-associated TCR beta chains had undergone more clonal expansion than equally common others.

This chain connects TRBV6-1 to TRBJ1-1, with 10 bases lining up with TRBD1. The sample consisted of PBMCs. The receptor's source is a woman in her fifties or sixties in good health and CMV-seropositive. CDR3: CASSKMTGGETEAFF. Here the CDR3 DNA reads TGTGCCAGCAGTAAAATGACAGGGGGCGAAACTGAAGCTTTCTTT.